The 28 T cell receptor beta chains below come from one sample, sequenced in a study of CD8 T cells in Susac syndrome. Random hexamers were used to reverse transcribe the RNA input (about 0.5 to 1 ug). TCRdb called the immunoSEQ multiplex PCR reads again in MiXCR, with one record for every CDR3 protein. The sample has 95,000 or so distinct CDR3 sequences, approximately 92% seen once. Sequenced material: CD8+ T cells from PBMCs. All receptors derive from a human donor in good health.

The J gene is TRBJ2-7, the V gene TRBV6-2 or TRBV6-3; D gene ambiguous. This CDR3 comprises 14 residues. Germline V gene data show CDR1 as MNHEY and CDR2 as SVGEGT. The V gene lost 0 bases and the J gene lost 2 bases, with 8 bases spanning the gap. DNA of the CDR3: TGTGCCAGCAGTTACTCGGACGCCGCCTACGAGCAGTACTTC. This sequence encodes CASSYSDAAYEQYF.

The chain uses TRBV27 and TRBJ2-1, with D maybe TRBD1 (6 bases). The CDR3 loop spans 13 amino acids. Germline CDR1 reads MNHEY; CDR2 reads SMNVEV (reference sequence). Trimming shortened V by 7 bases and J by 5 bases, and 12 bases separated the two germline ends. This CDR3 reads CASTPPGDNEQFF. The CDR3 DNA follows: TGTGCCAGCACCCCCCCAGGGGACAATGAGCAGTTCTTC.

The CDR3, as DNA: TGTGCCACCAGCAGAGATAGACAGGGGGCTGAAGCTTTCTTT. Translated: CATSRDRQGAEAFF. The chain joins TRBV15 to TRBJ1-1; 9 bases fit TRBD1. Germline CDR1 LNHNV, CDR2 YYDKDF (reference sequence). This CDR3 spans 14 amino acids. J gave up 6 bases and V 0 bases, and 2 bases lay outside the gene matches.

The J gene is TRBJ1-1, the V gene TRBV5-1; 8 positions match TRBD1. This CDR3 spans 16 amino acids. The junction had 8 bases not matched to a gene; V was cut back by 0 bases and J by 4 bases. Germline loops: CDR1 SGHRS, CDR2 YFSETQ. The CDR3 sequence: CASSLGDRGRGTEAFF. The CDR3 bases are TGCGCCAGCAGCTTGGGAGACAGGGGAAGGGGCACTGAAGCTTTCTTT.

The chain is built from TRBV5-1 and TRBJ2-7; the D is unclear. Between the trimmed V and J ends, which lost 0 bases and 4 bases, there was a span of 14 bases. This CDR3 comprises 15 residues. Germline CDR1 SGHRS, CDR2 YFSETQ. The CDR3, as DNA: TGCGCCAGCAGCTTGGGGGCCCCAGATGTTTACGAGCAGTACTTC. Its translation: CASSLGAPDVYEQYF. The entire variable domain, with the rest obtained from reference TRBV5-1 and TRBJ2-7, is as follows: KAGVTQTPRYLIKTRGQQVTLSCSPISGHRSVSWYQQTPGQGLQFLFEYFSETQRNKGNFPGRFSGRQFSNSRSEMNVSTLELGDSALYLCASSLGAPDVYEQYFGPGTRLTVT.

The V gene is TRBV7-9, the J gene TRBJ2-2; a weak D match, TRBD1 (6 bases). Germline CDR1 is SEHNR and CDR2 is FQNEAQ (reference sequence). The CDR3 spans 16 residues. Trimming took off 5 bases at V and 4 bases at J, with 17 bases between the two ends. The CDR3 is CASSPKGVRGTGELFF. The CDR3 DNA sequence: TGTGCCAGCAGCCCGAAGGGGGTTCGTGGCACCGGGGAGCTGTTTTTT. Using reference TRBV7-9 and TRBJ2-2 for the parts outside the CDR3, the full variable domain is DTGVSQNPRHKITKRGQNVTFRCDPISEHNRLYWYRQTLGQGPEFLTYFQNEAQLEKSRLLSDRFSAERPKGSFSTLEIQRTEQGDSAMYLCASSPKGVRGTGELFFGEGSRLTVL.

This clonotype came up a few times. The chain couples TRBV12-3 or TRBV12-4 to TRBJ2-2, with D uncertain. Trimming pared 3 bases from V and 3 bases from J, leaving 5 bases between. The CDR3 has 13 residues. The CDR3 DNA is TGTGCCAGCAGTTTTGAGGACACCGGGGAGCTGTTTTTT. It encodes CASSFEDTGELFF.

The rearrangement links TRBV27 to TRBJ1-1; the D gene is possibly TRBD1 (5 bases). The germline gives CDR1 MNHEY, CDR2 SMNVEV (reference sequence). The CDR3 spans 11 residues. Trimming stripped 3 bases from V and 11 bases from J, with 10 bases between. The CDR3 DNA follows: TGTGCCAGCAGTTTTGGGGGTGGTGCTTTCTTT. Encoded protein: CASSFGGGAFF.

The chain couples TRBV7-9 to TRBJ2-7, with D possibly matching TRBD1 (6 bases). Per germline, CDR1 SEHNR and CDR2 FQNEAQ (reference sequence). The V gene lost 8 bases and the J gene lost 1 base, with 9 bases spanning the gap. The CDR3 covers 12 residues. The CDR3 nucleotides are TGTGCCAGCTCGGACAGTTCCTACGAGCAGTACTTC. Its protein product is CASSDSSYEQYF.

J is TRBJ2-5 and V is TRBV13; 12 bases map to TRBD2. CDR3 length: 17 residues. Per the germline V gene, CDR1 is PRHDT and CDR2 is FYEKMQ (reference sequence). J gave up 4 bases and V 5 bases, and 11 bases lay outside the gene matches. The CDR3 region has the DNA TGTGCCAGCAGCAGCAGTGGACTAGCGGGGCCCGGAGAGACCCAGTACTTC. Its translation is CASSSSGLAGPGETQYF.

This sequence joins TRBV7-9 and TRBJ1-5; maybe TRBD1 (5 bases). The V gene's germline CDR1 is SEHNR and CDR2 FQNEAQ (reference sequence). This CDR3 has 14 residues. The germline V and J ends were trimmed by 2 bases and 5 bases, with 10 bases remaining between them. The CDR3 region has the DNA TGTGCCAGCAGCTTAAAGGGGCTGGATCAGCCCCAGCATTTT. Amino acid sequence: CASSLKGLDQPQHF.

The genes are TRBV20-1 and TRBJ2-7, with D hard to call. The CDR3 spans 15 residues. The ends were cut back, 1 base at V and 0 bases at J, with 13 bases in the middle. The germline V gene encodes CDR1 DFQATT and CDR2 SNEGSKA (reference sequence). The CDR3 spells CSARGPRTSSYEQYF. Written as DNA, the CDR3 is TGCAGTGCTAGAGGACCCCGCACCAGCTCCTACGAGCAGTACTTC.

The chain combines TRBV20-1 with TRBJ1-2, with a tentative D call TRBD1 (6 bases). Germline V gives CDR1 DFQATT, CDR2 SNEGSKA (reference sequence). With 0 bases removed from V and 7 bases from J, the gap between germline ends came to 18 bases. There are 15 residues in the CDR3. CDR3 region: CSARDVGNRVRGYTF. DNA for the CDR3: TGCAGTGCTAGAGATGTTGGGAACAGGGTCCGTGGCTACACCTTC.

V gene TRBV5-1 combines with J gene TRBJ2-5; D ambiguous. The CDR3 runs to 16 residues. The V gene lost 0 bases and the J gene lost 2 bases, with 14 bases spanning the gap. CDR1 and CDR2 from the germline V gene are SGHRS and YFSETQ. CDR3 amino acids: CASSLVPEPLQETQYF. The CDR3 coding sequence is TGCGCCAGCAGCTTGGTGCCGGAGCCCTTACAAGAGACCCAGTACTTC.

This chain connects TRBV29-1 to TRBJ2-5; no clear D. The length of the CDR3 is 12 residues. V lost 8 bases to trimming and J lost 9 bases, with 19 bases between them. The germline V gene encodes CDR1 SQVTM and CDR2 ANQGSEA. CDR3 bases: TGCAGCATCCCATTGGGTCCAACGTCCCAGTACTTC. Translating gives CSIPLGPTSQYF. Drawing the rest from reference TRBV29-1 and TRBJ2-5, the complete variable domain is SAVISQKPSRDICQRGTSLTIQCQVDSQVTMMFWYRQQPGQSLTLIATANQGSEATYESGFVIDKFPISRPNLTFSTLTVSNMSPEDSSIYLCSIPLGPTSQYFGPGTRLLVL.

The rearrangement uses TRBV12-3 or TRBV12-4 and TRBJ1-1, with TRBD1 as a possible D gene (5 bases). The CDR3 consists of 14 residues. The germline V and J ends were trimmed by 7 bases and 2 bases, with 14 bases remaining between them. The DNA of the CDR3 is TGTGCCAGCAACCAGGGAGGGGCAAACACTGAAGCTTTCTTT. Translated: CASNQGGANTEAFF.

The genes are TRBV6-1 and TRBJ1-1, with D hard to call. The CDR3 is made up of 15 amino acids. CDR1 and CDR2 (germline): MNHNS, SASEGT. V shed 4 bases and J shed 2 bases, with 14 bases lying between them. CDR3 in DNA: TGTGCCAGCAGTGCCCTGGGTCGGTATAACACTGAAGCTTTCTTT. Its protein is CASSALGRYNTEAFF.

The V and J genes are TRBV20-1 and TRBJ2-7, with D maybe TRBD1 (6 bases). Trimming shortened V by 0 bases and J by 2 bases, and 11 bases separated the two germline ends. Germline CDR1 and CDR2: DFQATT and SNEGSKA (reference sequence). This CDR3 is built from 14 residues. CDR3 loop: CSARDRQGTYEQYF. The CDR3 nucleotides read TGCAGTGCTAGAGATCGGCAGGGGACCTACGAGCAGTACTTC.

This chain links TRBV5-6 with TRBJ1-2; D uncertain. The germline V gene has CDR1 SGHDT and CDR2 YYEEEE. The CDR3 is 12 residues long. Trimming removed 1 base from V and 14 bases from J, with 15 bases in between. The CDR3 protein is CASSLPPTPETF. The CDR3 DNA is TGTGCCAGCAGCTTGCCGCCGACTCCAGAAACCTTC.

V usage is TRBV29-1 and J usage is TRBJ1-2, with 7 bases that match TRBD1. The junction had 10 bases not matched to a gene; V was cut back by 3 bases and J by 6 bases. Germline-derived CDR1 and CDR2 are SQVTM and ANQGSEA. The length of the CDR3 is 14 residues. Here the CDR3 reads CSVDRQGVFDGYTF. CDR3 in DNA: TGCAGCGTTGATAGACAGGGTGTCTTTGATGGCTACACCTTC.

The CDR3 region is CASSLDPKNTEAFF. CDR3 bases: TGTGCCAGCAGTTTGGATCCCAAGAACACTGAAGCTTTCTTT. The chain links TRBV27 to TRBJ1-1; D not resolved. Germline loops: CDR1 MNHEY, CDR2 SMNVEV (reference sequence). This CDR3 has 14 residues. V gave up 3 bases and J gave up 1 base, with 9 bases separating them.

This chain's CDR3 is CASSMGQFEPQHF. CDR3 bases: TGTGCCAGTAGTATGGGACAGTTCGAGCCCCAGCATTTT. V gene TRBV19 combines with J gene TRBJ1-5, with TRBD1 matching 7 bases. CDR3 length equals 13 residues. The V segment lost 3 bases and the J segment 8 bases; nucleotides outside the gene matches: 4. The V gene's germline CDR1 is LNHDA and CDR2 SQIVND (reference sequence). Using reference TRBV19 and TRBJ1-5 for the parts outside the CDR3, the full variable domain is DGGITQSPKYLFRKEGQNVTLSCEQNLNHDAMYWYRQDPGQGLRLIYYSQIVNDFQKGDIAEGYSVSREKKESFPLTVTSAQKNPTAFYLCASSMGQFEPQHFGDGTRLSIL.

The chain links TRBV9 to TRBJ1-2, with 7 bases identical to TRBD1. The V gene's germline CDR1 is SGDLS and CDR2 YYNGEE. After removal of 4 bases from V and 2 bases from J, the junction contained 5 bases not matched to a gene. The CDR3 extends over 14 amino acids. The CDR3 DNA reads TGTGCCAGCAGCCCAGGGGGGGGCAACTATGGCTACACCTTC. This translates into CASSPGGGNYGYTF.

The V gene is TRBV5-1, the J gene TRBJ2-7; D call uncertain. The germline V gene encodes CDR1 SGHRS and CDR2 YFSETQ. There are 15 residues in the CDR3. V was trimmed by 0 bases and J by 3 bases, leaving 13 bases between them. The CDR3 loop is CASSLVHHPSYEQYF. In nucleotides, the CDR3 is TGCGCCAGCAGCTTGGTTCATCATCCAAGCTACGAGCAGTACTTC.

The chain couples TRBV20-1 to TRBJ2-5; D not resolved. The V end lost 1 base, the J end lost 0 bases, and 6 bases lay between the germline ends. The germline V gene has CDR1 DFQATT and CDR2 SNEGSKA (reference sequence). This CDR3 is built from 13 residues. CDR3 sequence reads: CSARVENQETQYF. DNA of the CDR3: TGCAGTGCTAGAGTCGAAAACCAAGAGACCCAGTACTTC.

The CDR3, as DNA: TGCAGCGTTGAAGGTCTAGCGGGTTACAATGAGCAGTTCTTC. Translated, it gives CSVEGLAGYNEQFF. The chain employs TRBV29-1 and TRBJ2-1; TRBD2 matches at 8 bases. With V trimmed by 1 base and J by 4 bases, 3 bases remained unmatched. There are 14 residues in the CDR3. In germline, CDR1 is SQVTM, CDR2 ANQGSEA.

The V gene is TRBV12-5, the J gene TRBJ1-5; perhaps TRBD1 as D (5 bases). The CDR3 runs to 19 residues. Germline loops: CDR1 LGHNT, CDR2 FRNRAP. Trimming stripped 0 bases from V and 2 bases from J, with 20 bases between. This CDR3 reads CASGLVLGTRPTRNQPQHF. As DNA, the CDR3 is TGTGCTAGTGGTTTGGTACTCGGGACTAGGCCAACCCGCAATCAGCCCCAGCATTTT.

This rearrangement joins TRBV29-1 to TRBJ2-2; D uncertain. V was pared by 4 bases and J by 0 bases, with 12 bases between. The CDR3 length is 15 residues. Per germline, CDR1 SQVTM and CDR2 ANQGSEA. The CDR3 sequence: CSVGDWATNTGELFF. Written as DNA, the CDR3 is TGCAGCGTTGGTGATTGGGCAACGAACACCGGGGAGCTGTTTTTT.